What follows describes a single T cell receptor beta chain. Antigen specificity is unknown. The data originate from a study of cytomegalovirus exposure and HLA in healthy donors. Study-level information: Clustering assigned approximately 79% of the roughly 380 genotyped donors to the Caucasian-associated ancestry cluster.

CDR3 size: 13 residues. Looked up from germline, CDR1 is LNHDA and CDR2 is SQIVND (reference sequence). J lost 3 bases, V lost 10 bases, and 9 bases had no gene match. General study points: The study flagged fewer than 200 TCR beta chains as cytomegalovirus-associated.

PCR primers comprised 60 Vbeta and 13 Jbeta primers. TCRdb keeps only in-frame clones here, not all; method: immunoSEQ multiplex PCR. The sample consists of tens of thousands of clones, about 78% of them appearing once. The sample consisted of PBMCs. The chain couples TRBV19 to TRBJ2-7; 7 bases line up with TRBD1. The receptor comes from a woman in her twenties or thirties in good health and CMV-seronegative. In nucleotides, the CDR3 is TGTGCCACCGGACCGGGACAGAACTACGAGCAGTACTTC. Residues: CATGPGQNYEQYF.